This T cell receptor beta chain was sequenced for a study of T cell changes during pregnancy in multiple sclerosis. A single count supports this clone. Assay: immunoSEQ multiplex PCR; the TCRdb copy retains only in-frame clones and omits some. The sample has 25,000 to 35,000 clones; more than 75% are singletons. Per the germline V gene, CDR1 is PRHDT and CDR2 is FYEKMQ (reference sequence). V was clipped by 6 bases and J by 2 bases, with 22 bases between them. The CDR3 has 17 residues. This sequence was found in a female donor with multiple sclerosis, enrolled in a pregnancy study. The chain uses TRBV13 and TRBJ1-2, with D possibly TRBD1 on 6 matching bases. Specimen: CD8+ T cells from peripheral blood mononuclear cells, collected after pregnancy. The CDR3 region has the DNA TGTGCCAGCAGGTGGACTTTGAGGGGACAACCGAACTATGGCTACACCTTC. Amino acid sequence: CASRWTLRGQPNYGYTF.